This is a list of T cell receptor beta chains from one sample in a study of Ad26.COV2.S vaccination and SARS-CoV-2 variants. Some clones are missing from TCRdb's copy, which holds only in-frame ones; the method was immunoSEQ multiplex PCR. Of about 410,000 clones detected, approximately 90% appear once; the ten largest clones hold around 1.8%. Sequencing used peripheral blood, obtained in a trial of Ad26.COV2.S vaccine versus placebo. These receptors were taken from a person between 18 and 65 years old who received the Ad26.COV2.S COVID-19 vaccine or a placebo. The CDR3 runs from the conserved cysteine through the conserved F or W. A D gene is named only where the DNA matches it firmly. Not every row has a clone size; where given, it reads once, few, many or a size class.

>16|once|.|TRBV7-9|TRBJ2-2
TGTGCCAGCAGCCCCCCGAACCCGGGGCCCACCGGGGAGCTGTTTTTT
CASSPPNPGPTGELFF
>15|.|.|TRBV7-2|TRBJ1-4
TGTGCCAGCAGCTTTAACAGGGCGGCTAATGAAAAACTGTTTTTT
CASSFNRAANEKLFF
>17|.|.|TRBV11-2|TRBJ1-2
TGTGCCAGCAGCTTAGAGGCAGGGGTGTCTGAGAGCTATGGCTACACCTTC
CASSLEAGVSESYGYTF
>12|.|.|TRBV28|TRBJ2-1
TGTGCCAGCAGGGGGGGTCCTGGTGAGCAGTTCTTC
CASRGGPGEQFF
>13|.|.|TRBV7-9|TRBJ1-4
TGTGCCAGCAGCTTAGCCTTAGGAGAAAAACTGTTTTTT
CASSLALGEKLFF
>15|.|TRBD1|TRBV2|TRBJ2-4
TGTGCCAGCAGGGGACAGACCCTAGCCAAAAACATTCAGTACTTC
CASRGQTLAKNIQYF
>14|once|.|TRBV19|TRBJ1-3
TGTGCCAGCCTAGAGGGACGTTGGACGGACACCATATATTTT
CASLEGRWTDTIYF
>14|.|.|TRBV9|TRBJ1-1
TGTGCCAGCAGCCCGAGGACAGTCGGCACTGAAGCTTTCTTT
CASSPRTVGTEAFF
>14|.|.|TRBV7-2|TRBJ1-1
TGTGCCAGCAGCTTAATGACAGCCAACACTGAAGCTTTCTTT
CASSLMTANTEAFF
>13|.|.|TRBV7-2|TRBJ2-5
TGTGCCAGCAGCTTCGGACTTAGGGAGACCCAGTACTTC
CASSFGLRETQYF
>14|.|TRBD2|TRBV6-5|TRBJ2-5
TGTGCCAGCAGTTACGGGGGGGACCAAGAGACCCAGTACTTC
CASSYGGDQETQYF
>15|.|.|TRBV5-4|TRBJ1-1
TGTGCCAGCAGCTTGGGGAGCAGAATGAACACTGAAGCTTTCTTT
CASSLGSRMNTEAFF
>14|.|.|TRBV28|TRBJ2-5
TGTGCCAGCAGTCTACTTACTCCTTACCAGACCCAGTACTTC
CASSLLTPYQTQYF
>15|.|.|TRBV18|TRBJ1-4
TGTGCCAGCTCACCTTCGATTGCAACTAATGAAAAACTGTTTTTT
CASSPSIATNEKLFF
>13|.|.|TRBV19|TRBJ2-5
TGTGCCAGTACCCCGGGCGGGTTGGAGACCCAGTACTTC
CASTPGGLETQYF
>12|few|TRBD1|TRBV5-8|TRBJ1-4
TGTGCCAGCCGGGACAGGGGTGAAAAACTGTTTTTT
CASRDRGEKLFF
>11|.|.|TRBV29-1|TRBJ2-1
TGCAGCGGGGGACTCGACAATGAGCAGTTCTTC
CSGGLDNEQFF
>16|.|.|TRBV19|TRBJ2-5
TGTGCCAGTAGTATAGACACAGGGTTTGCGCAAGAGACCCAGTACTTC
CASSIDTGFAQETQYF
>14|.|.|TRBV7-9|TRBJ1-5
TGTGCCAGCACCGGGCCTTATAGCAATCAGCCCCAGCATTTT
CASTGPYSNQPQHF